The present TCR beta chain was sequenced within a study of T cell responses to AZD1222 COVID-19 vaccine (dated by TCRdb to about 2021). For the study in its entirety: A total of 233 trial participants underwent TCR sequencing, of whom approximately 210 received two doses of AZD1222 and 26 received two doses of the MenACWY control vaccine. Trial participants were enrolled by age into subgroups of 18-55, 56-69 and 70-plus years, and around 150, 29 and 61 TCR-sequenced participants, respectively, were included in these subgroups. Summary of the overall study and its limitations: Participants were mostly white British and included more females than males, and it was suggested by the authors that clonal diversity may have been underestimated. Epitopes outside the regions mutated in the B.1.351 and B.1.1.7 variants were reportedly recognized by nearly half of the unique spike-specific TCRs. Conclusions about previously exposed vaccinees are limited because only a handful of AZD1222 recipients were SARS-CoV-2 seropositive at baseline. Vaccine-associated CD4 TCRs spanned the whole spike protein, with dominant responses in regions 160-218 and 743-854. Spike-specific TCR breadth and depth rose significantly after two AZD1222 doses compared with day 0 and with MenACWY recipients. Because no day 14 peak-response samples were available, repertoires were characterized only after the peak T cell response. In the small 56-69-year group, the increase in depth fell short of significance, most likely because of low power.

CDR1 and CDR2 are read off the germline V gene (reference sequence) as DFQATT and SNEGSKA. Deletion took 3 bases off V and 3 bases off J, with a span of 2 bases between the germline ends. The CDR3 measures 10 amino acids from cysteine to phenylalanine. Of the read, only the CDR3 DNA is kept; its 30 bases are in frame from base 1. The time point label, read with the paper, signifies: baseline before first vaccination. In light of the paper, this sample's treatment or condition label describes: meningococcal conjugate vaccine given as trial control. The vaccinee samples were drawn from two UK trials, COV001 and COV002, one of which was a single-blind randomized controlled phase 2/3 trial testing AZD1222 (ChAdOx1 nCoV-19) in healthy adults. For TCRbeta chain sequencing, PBMC samples from trial participants were taken at day 0 and at day 28 after the second dose. For this clone: There is no known antigen for this receptor. One base away there is no much larger clone; base qualities are not given.

The CDR3 regions of human TCRbeta chains were analyzed by immunosequencing. In the source study's methods: Repertoire TCRs were checked for matches against a reference library of SARS-CoV-2-specific TCRs that had been generated using the MIRA antigen-specificity platform. Breadth meant the fraction of unique TCRs that were SARS-CoV-2-associated, whereas depth meant the fraction of total T cells that were SARS-CoV-2-associated. Using the MIRA data, every spike-specific TCR was mapped to the spike region that the TCR reacted to and assigned to either a CD4 or a CD8 class. Log10-transformed breadth and depth values were compared by one-way ANOVA with Sidak's multiple comparisons tests. TCRdb re-hosts the immuneACCESS table, in-frame sequences only. Its copies lack some clones; in the studies checked, an unresolved V gene accounts for under half of them, and the cause for the rest is not known. The D gene and trimming were derived from the DNA, and the V and J assignments and clone size from that table. Recorded for this sample are 150,000 or so clones; 85% to 90% of them occurred a single time. The biggest ten clones account for about 5.1% of the sample.

Sequences were derived from peripheral blood, sampled on day 0 of MenACWY control vaccination. The V and J genes are TRBV20-1 and TRBJ2-5, with no D gene named confidently. This TCR came from an adult in good health. The nucleotide sequence is TGCAGTGCTAGTAAAGAGACCCAGTACTTC. Translated, this gives CSASKETQYF.